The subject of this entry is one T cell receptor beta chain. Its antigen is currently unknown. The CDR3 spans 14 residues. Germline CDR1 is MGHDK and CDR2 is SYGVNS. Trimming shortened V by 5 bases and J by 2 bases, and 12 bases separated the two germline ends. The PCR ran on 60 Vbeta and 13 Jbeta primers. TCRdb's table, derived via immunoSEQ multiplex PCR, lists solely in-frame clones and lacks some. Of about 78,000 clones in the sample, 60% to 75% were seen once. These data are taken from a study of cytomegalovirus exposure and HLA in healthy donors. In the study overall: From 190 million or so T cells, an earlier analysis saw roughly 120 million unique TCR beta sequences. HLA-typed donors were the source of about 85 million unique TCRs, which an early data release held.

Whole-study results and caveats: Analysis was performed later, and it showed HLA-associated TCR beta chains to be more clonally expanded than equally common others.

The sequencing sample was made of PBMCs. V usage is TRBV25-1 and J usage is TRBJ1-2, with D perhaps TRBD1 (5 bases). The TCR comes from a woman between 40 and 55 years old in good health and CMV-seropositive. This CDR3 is CASSPLTGNYGYTF. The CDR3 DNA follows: TGTGCCAGCAGTCCACTAACAGGAAACTATGGCTACACCTTC.